This is a list of T cell receptor beta chains from one sample in a study of T cell repertoires in cytomegalovirus infection. Their specific antigens are unknown. TCRdb re-called the reads with MiXCR, one entry per CDR3 protein. The repertoire consists of 110,000 to 150,000 distinct CDR3 sequences, with 30% to 40% occurring once and the leading ten covering roughly 47%. The sequencing here drew on CD8+ T cells from cultured PBMCs, taken from culture after CMV antigen stimulation. Every receptor here comes from a human donor in good health (CMV status not recorded). Some clones in this sample may be carry-over from other donors' samples. Each CDR3 is given with its conserved first and last residue. Fields, in order: J gene, clone size, D gene, V gene, CDR3 protein, CDR3 DNA. The D gene is left open where the match is weak. Where a row states a size, it is once, few, many or the class of an expanded clone; other rows omit it.

j_gene: TRBJ1-2
abundance: -
d_gene: TRBD1
v_gene: TRBV12-3/TRBV12-4
CDR3aa: CASRGINRQGTSYGYTF
CDR3nt: TGTGCCAGCAGGGGGATAAACAGACAGGGGACCTCCTATGGCTACACCTTC

j_gene: TRBJ2-7
abundance: -
d_gene: -
v_gene: TRBV3-1
CDR3aa: CASSQDGDKPQYF
CDR3nt: TGTGCCAGCAGCCAAGATGGTGATAAACCGCAGTACTTC

j_gene: TRBJ2-6
abundance: few
d_gene: -
v_gene: TRBV7-6
CDR3aa: CASSFRGNRVSGANVLTF
CDR3nt: TGTGCCAGCAGCTTTAGGGGGAACAGAGTCTCTGGGGCCAACGTCCTGACTTTC

j_gene: TRBJ2-7
abundance: -
d_gene: -
v_gene: TRBV28
CDR3aa: CASSDPGDYEQYF
CDR3nt: TGTGCCAGCAGTGATCCAGGGGACTACGAGCAGTACTTC

j_gene: TRBJ2-3
abundance: few
d_gene: TRBD2
v_gene: TRBV6-5
CDR3aa: CASSSTNGGNRGTQYF
CDR3nt: TGTGCCAGCAGTTCCACCAACGGGGGGAACAGAGGTACGCAGTATTTT

j_gene: TRBJ1-2
abundance: -
d_gene: -
v_gene: TRBV12-3/TRBV12-4
CDR3aa: CASSLGPHNYGYTF
CDR3nt: TGTGCCAGCAGTCTAGGGCCACATAACTATGGCTACACCTTC

j_gene: TRBJ2-1
abundance: few
d_gene: -
v_gene: TRBV9
CDR3aa: CASSVEGGSSYNEQFF
CDR3nt: TGTGCCAGCAGCGTAGAGGGAGGCAGCTCCTACAATGAGCAGTTCTTC

j_gene: TRBJ2-3
abundance: -
d_gene: TRBD2
v_gene: TRBV5-4
CDR3aa: CASSPTSGSTDTQYF
CDR3nt: TGTGCCAGCAGCCCTACTAGCGGCAGCACAGATACGCAGTATTTT

j_gene: TRBJ1-2
abundance: few
d_gene: TRBD1
v_gene: TRBV28
CDR3aa: CASSFDRDWGYTF
CDR3nt: TGTGCCAGCAGTTTTGACAGGGACTGGGGCTACACCTTC

j_gene: TRBJ1-2
abundance: -
d_gene: -
v_gene: TRBV12-3/TRBV12-4
CDR3aa: CASTLAGDYGYTF
CDR3nt: TGTGCCAGCACTCTTGCAGGGGACTATGGCTACACCTTC

j_gene: TRBJ2-2
abundance: few
d_gene: -
v_gene: TRBV7-7
CDR3aa: CASSPGPNTGELFF
CDR3nt: TGTGCCAGCAGTCCCGGGCCCAACACCGGGGAGCTGTTTTTT

j_gene: TRBJ2-1
abundance: once
d_gene: TRBD2
v_gene: TRBV2
CDR3aa: CASSRSGGLDEQFF
CDR3nt: TGTGCCAGCAGTCGTAGCGGGGGATTGGATGAGCAGTTCTTC

j_gene: TRBJ2-1
abundance: -
d_gene: -
v_gene: TRBV5-4
CDR3aa: CASSLDKSKLSAYNEQFF
CDR3nt: TGTGCCAGCAGCTTAGACAAGTCGAAACTTAGCGCCTACAATGAGCAGTTCTTC

j_gene: TRBJ1-1
abundance: few
d_gene: -
v_gene: TRBV27
CDR3aa: CASSYGAGGTIAFF
CDR3nt: TGTGCCAGCAGTTACGGGGCCGGGGGTACAATAGCTTTCTTT

j_gene: TRBJ2-1
abundance: -
d_gene: -
v_gene: TRBV6-8
CDR3aa: CASSYRTGLNNEQFF
CDR3nt: TGTGCCAGCAGTTACCGGACCGGGCTGAACAATGAGCAGTTCTTC

j_gene: TRBJ1-1
abundance: -
d_gene: -
v_gene: TRBV12-3/TRBV12-4
CDR3aa: CASSLTGQDTEAFF
CDR3nt: TGTGCCAGCAGTTTAACAGGGCAGGACACTGAAGCTTTCTTT

j_gene: TRBJ1-6
abundance: many
d_gene: -
v_gene: TRBV4-1
CDR3aa: CASSYGNPNSPLHF
CDR3nt: TGCGCCAGCAGCTATGGGAACCCTAATTCACCCCTCCACTTT

j_gene: TRBJ1-2
abundance: few
d_gene: -
v_gene: TRBV14
CDR3aa: CASSHLGVVGYTF
CDR3nt: TGTGCCAGCAGCCACTTGGGTGTAGTTGGCTACACCTTC

j_gene: TRBJ1-6
abundance: -
d_gene: -
v_gene: TRBV4-1
CDR3aa: CASSRTPGGADNSPLHF
CDR3nt: TGCGCCAGCAGCCGAACCCCCGGGGGCGCAGATAATTCACCCCTCCACTTT

j_gene: TRBJ2-3
abundance: few
d_gene: -
v_gene: TRBV7-6
CDR3aa: CASRGPGVWGTDTQYF
CDR3nt: TGTGCCAGCAGGGGCCCAGGAGTTTGGGGCACAGATACGCAGTATTTT

j_gene: TRBJ1-6
abundance: -
d_gene: -
v_gene: TRBV12-3/TRBV12-4
CDR3aa: CASSLGYNSPLHF
CDR3nt: TGTGCCAGCAGTTTGGGGTACAATTCACCCCTCCACTTT

j_gene: TRBJ2-1
abundance: few
d_gene: -
v_gene: TRBV7-6
CDR3aa: CASSLASWDEQFF
CDR3nt: TGTGCCAGCAGCTTGGCATCATGGGATGAGCAGTTCTTC

j_gene: TRBJ2-7
abundance: -
d_gene: -
v_gene: TRBV27
CDR3aa: CASSPGTGTGGEQYF
CDR3nt: TGTGCCAGCAGTCCAGGGACAGGAACGGGAGGCGAGCAGTACTTC

j_gene: TRBJ1-4
abundance: few
d_gene: -
v_gene: TRBV7-8
CDR3aa: CASSLGVLTDATNEKLFF
CDR3nt: TGTGCCAGCAGCTTGGGTGTCCTCACGGATGCAACTAATGAAAAACTGTTTTTT

j_gene: TRBJ2-7
abundance: -
d_gene: TRBD1
v_gene: TRBV29-1
CDR3aa: CSVETGGTYEQYF
CDR3nt: TGCAGCGTTGAAACAGGGGGTACCTACGAGCAGTACTTC

j_gene: TRBJ1-2
abundance: -
d_gene: -
v_gene: TRBV13
CDR3aa: CASSLFVRQLYGYTF
CDR3nt: TGTGCCAGCAGCTTATTTGTACGACAGCTGTATGGCTACACCTTC

j_gene: TRBJ2-3
abundance: -
d_gene: -
v_gene: TRBV27
CDR3aa: CASSLSIAATDTQYF
CDR3nt: TGTGCCAGCAGTTTATCGATAGCCGCCACAGATACGCAGTATTTT

j_gene: TRBJ2-1
abundance: -
d_gene: -
v_gene: TRBV27
CDR3aa: CASRLGGLQFF
CDR3nt: TGTGCCAGCAGACTAGGGGGTTTGCAGTTCTTC

j_gene: TRBJ1-1
abundance: -
d_gene: -
v_gene: TRBV7-8
CDR3aa: CASSLASRGAGAEAFF
CDR3nt: TGTGCCAGCAGCTTAGCGTCGCGGGGGGCAGGAGCTGAAGCTTTCTTT

j_gene: TRBJ2-7
abundance: -
d_gene: -
v_gene: TRBV28
CDR3aa: CASTLTGRDEQYF
CDR3nt: TGTGCCAGCACCCTAACCGGCAGGGACGAGCAGTACTTC

j_gene: TRBJ1-2
abundance: many
d_gene: -
v_gene: TRBV2
CDR3aa: CASSEDAHREGYTF
CDR3nt: TGTGCCAGCAGTGAAGACGCCCACCGGGAAGGCTACACCTTC

j_gene: TRBJ2-7
abundance: many
d_gene: TRBD1
v_gene: TRBV20-1
CDR3aa: CSARPPDRAEQYF
CDR3nt: TGCAGTGCTAGGCCCCCCGACAGGGCCGAGCAGTACTTC

j_gene: TRBJ1-5
abundance: few
d_gene: -
v_gene: TRBV27
CDR3aa: CASSSMTGASNQPQHF
CDR3nt: TGTGCCAGCAGTTCAATGACTGGGGCTAGCAATCAGCCCCAGCATTTT